Listed here is a single T cell receptor beta chain. The sample is drawn from a study of blood T cell repertoires in COVID-19. Looking at the study overall: Specimens from acute and convalescent COVID-19 originated in the United States, Italy and Spain. PBMCs, B-cell-depleted T cells, or T cells were the source of the cDNA or gDNA that made up the material.

The CDR3 covers 14 residues. Germline values: CDR1 LGHDT, CDR2 YNNKEL (reference sequence). V lost 0 bases to trimming and J lost 8 bases, with 13 bases between them. Original processing notes: The authors estimated nucleated cell counts from reference gene primer amplification. The assay was immunoSEQ multiplex PCR, and TCRdb's table has in-frame clones only and misses some. V, J and clone size were drawn from that table, and D and trimming were deduced from the DNA. The data contain around 300,000 clones, approximately 85% of them singletons. The rearrangement uses TRBV3-1 (or the pseudogene TRBV3-2) and TRBJ1-2; D may be TRBD1 (6 bases). The sample taken for sequencing was peripheral blood. The TCR was taken from an older woman with acute or convalescent COVID-19. CDR3 DNA sequence: TGTGCCAGCAGCCAAGATGTCAGGGGAGAAGGCTACACCTTC. This sequence encodes CASSQDVRGEGYTF.